The rows below give T cell receptor beta chains drawn from one sample of a study of low-dose radiotherapy and immunotherapy resistance in tumors. A single record per CDR3 protein comes from TCRdb applying MiXCR to the reads. The sample lists approximately 100,000 distinct CDR3 sequences; around 20% were seen once. Sequences were derived from PBMCs, sampled after low-dose radiotherapy plus immunotherapy. The receptors originated from a male donor with prostate cancer. Each CDR3 is given with its conserved first and last residue. A D gene is named only where the DNA matches it firmly. Clone size appears in some rows only: once, few, many, or a class for an expanded clone.

V	D	J	size	DNA	CDR3
TRBV5-1	TRBD1	TRBJ2-1	many	TGCGCCAGCAGCTTGGTCCGGGACAGAGTTGATAGCTCCTACAATGAGCAGTTCTTC	CASSLVRDRVDSSYNEQFF
TRBV11-2	TRBD2	TRBJ2-7	once	TGTGCCAGCAGCTCGCTAGCGGGGGGTCCCCGAGGAACCTACGAGCAGTACTTC	CASSSLAGGPRGTYEQYF
TRBV19	TRBD1	TRBJ2-5	many	TGTGCCAGTAGTCTTGGACAGGGGACCCAAGAGACCCAGTACTTC	CASSLGQGTQETQYF
TRBV20-1	.	TRBJ2-3	many	TGCAGTGCTAGAGATTATGACGAAGCAGATACGCAGTATTTT	CSARDYDEADTQYF
TRBV5-4	.	TRBJ2-5	many	TGTGCCAGCAGCTTGGAGGCAGGCCTAGGGACCCAGTACTTC	CASSLEAGLGTQYF
TRBV12-3/TRBV12-4	.	TRBJ2-1	.	TGTGCCAGCGGTGGGACGGATGCCTACAATGAGCAGTTCTTC	CASGGTDAYNEQFF
TRBV19	.	TRBJ1-3	few	TGTGCCAGTATCCCCGACAGTCGGGCCGCGGGAAACACCATATATTTT	CASIPDSRAAGNTIYF
TRBV7-2	.	TRBJ2-5	many	TGTGCCAGCAGCTTAGGTGCAGGCCAAGAGACCCAGTACTTC	CASSLGAGQETQYF
TRBV9	TRBD1	TRBJ2-7	.	TGTGCCAGCAGCGGAGATCCGACAGGGCCCACCGAGCAGTACTTC	CASSGDPTGPTEQYF
TRBV29-1	.	TRBJ2-6	many	TGCAGCGTTGGGGAGGCTGGGGCCAACGTCCTGACTTTC	CSVGEAGANVLTF
TRBV6-1	.	TRBJ2-5	.	TGTGCCAGCAGTCAACTCCCTCAAGAGACCCAGTACTTC	CASSQLPQETQYF
TRBV2	.	TRBJ2-5	many	TGTGCCTGCGGGGTTGAGGAGACCCAGTACTTC	CACGVEETQYF
TRBV6-1	.	TRBJ2-1	medium-sized	TGTGCCAGCACCCAGAACGGCTACAATGAGCAGTTCTTC	CASTQNGYNEQFF
TRBV2	.	TRBJ2-5	few	TGTGCCAGCACCGCCGGGTTACAAGAGACCCAGTACTTC	CASTAGLQETQYF
TRBV2	.	TRBJ2-1	many	TGTGCCAACTCACGGACAGCGATGGGAAATGAGCAGTTCTTC	CANSRTAMGNEQFF
TRBV12-5	.	TRBJ1-5	many	TGTGCTAGTGCCCAATTATTAGGTCAGCCCCAGCATTTT	CASAQLLGQPQHF
TRBV12-3/TRBV12-4	.	TRBJ1-5	many	TGTGCCAGCAGTCCCCCAGGGTATCAGCCCCAGCATTTT	CASSPPGYQPQHF
TRBV5-1	.	TRBJ2-7	few	TGCGCCAGCAAGGTGGGGCAGGGCTCCTACGAGCAGTACTTC	CASKVGQGSYEQYF
TRBV7-9	TRBD2	TRBJ2-7	many	TGTGCCAGCAGCCTAGTGCTAGCGGGGGCGGTCTACGAGCAGTACTTC	CASSLVLAGAVYEQYF
TRBV29-1	.	TRBJ1-4	many	TGCAGCGGGGGACCGGGAACTAATGAAAAACTGTTTTTT	CSGGPGTNEKLFF
TRBV20-1	.	TRBJ2-1	many	TGCAGTGCTAGAGATCAGTCGGGGGGCCGGTACAATGAGCAGTTCTTC	CSARDQSGGRYNEQFF
TRBV6-2/TRBV6-3	.	TRBJ2-2	.	TGTGCCAGCAGTCGTGGGGCCACCGGGGAGCTGTTTTTT	CASSRGATGELFF
TRBV20-1	TRBD2	TRBJ2-1	many	TGCAGTGTCCAGCGGGGGCGGGATGAGCAGTTCTTC	CSVQRGRDEQFF
TRBV7-8	TRBD2	TRBJ2-7	many	TGTGCCAGCAGCTTAGCAAAAGGAAGAGCGGGGGAAGGGCAGTACTTC	CASSLAKGRAGEGQYF
TRBV6-5	.	TRBJ2-2	many	TGTGCCAGCAGTTACTCGGGCAGGACCGGGGAGCTGTTTTTT	CASSYSGRTGELFF
TRBV21-1	.	TRBJ1-6	many	TGTGCCAGCAGCAGCTACAGGGGGAGAAATTCACCCCTCCACTTT	CASSSYRGRNSPLHF